The sequence of this T cell receptor beta chain was determined in a study of T cells in narcolepsy. For the study at large: Patients with NT1 or NT2 and healthy control donors were enrolled.

The table came from immunoSEQ multiplex PCR; TCRdb's copy has only in-frame clones and leaves some out. Among some 16,000 clones listed, around 70% were seen once. This CDR3 contains 13 residues. Germline-derived CDR1 and CDR2 are LNHDA and SQIVND (reference sequence). J gave up 7 bases and V 6 bases, and 5 bases lay outside the gene matches. With regard to this clone: Its antigen is not known.

Study results and caveats: Autoreactive HCRT-specific and TRIB2-specific clonotypes were marked in same-patient CSF-versus-blood CD4+ comparisons. Healthy controls reportedly lacked the autoreactive clonotypes serially found in patients' blood.

The V and J genes are TRBV19 and TRBJ1-5; 8 bases are shared with TRBD1. The sequencing sample was made of CD45RA- memory CD8+ T cells from PBMCs. The clonotype originates from a human donor with narcolepsy. This CDR3 is CASSRDRFQPQHF. The CDR3 DNA reads as TGTGCCAGTAGCCGGGACAGGTTCCAGCCCCAGCATTTT.